This passage covers 16 T cell receptor beta chains from one sample sequenced in a study of shared clonotypes between healthy human individuals. Method: immunoSEQ multiplex PCR; TCRdb's copy keeps in-frame clones and lacks some. In the table there are some 2.3 million clones, 80% to 95% of which are singletons. Material for sequencing was naive CD4+ T cells from PBMCs. Stated subset: CD45RA+ positively selected. These receptors all come from a man between 18 and 29 years old in good health. Some clones in this sample may be carry-over from other donors' samples.

V is TRBV28 and J is TRBJ2-1, with TRBD2 matching 12 bases. V was clipped by 2 bases and J by 7 bases; unmatched bases: 9. Germline V lookup: CDR1 MDHEN, CDR2 SYDVKM. This CDR3 region has 17 residues. The CDR3 reads CASSLNWLAGGDNEQFF. In nucleotides, the CDR3 is TGTGCCAGCAGTTTAAATTGGCTAGCGGGAGGGGATAATGAGCAGTTCTTC.

The chain employs TRBV5-1 and TRBJ2-3, with 9 bases identical to TRBD2. The V segment lost 2 bases and the J segment 2 bases; nucleotides outside the gene matches: 6. Germline loops: CDR1 SGHRS, CDR2 YFSETQ. CDR3 length equals 16 residues. The CDR3 spells CASSFSSGNPTDTQYF. CDR3 coding DNA: TGCGCCAGCAGCTTCTCTAGCGGGAACCCCACAGATACGCAGTATTTT.

Comments on this clone: The sample has other DNA sequences that encode this CDR3 too. The V gene is TRBV7-3, the J gene TRBJ2-7; D is unclear. V was trimmed by 2 bases and J by 3 bases, leaving 8 bases between them. In germline, CDR1 is SGHTA, CDR2 FQGTGA. The CDR3 spans 13 residues. CDR3 nucleotides: TGTGCCAGCAGCTTAGGTCGCAGCTACGAGCAGTACTTC. Translated: CASSLGRSYEQYF. Drawing the rest from reference TRBV7-3 and TRBJ2-7, the complete variable domain is GAGVSQTPSNKVTEKGKYVELRCDPISGHTALYWYRQSLGQGPEFLIYFQGTGAADDSGLPNDRFFAVRPEGSVSTLKIQRTERGDSAVYLCASSLGRSYEQYFGPGTRLTVT.

The V and J genes are TRBV7-2 and TRBJ1-2; weak D call: TRBD1 (6 bases). The V and J ends lost 1 base and 8 bases respectively, with 17 bases between them. The CDR3 runs to 15 residues. Per the germline V gene, CDR1 is SGHTA and CDR2 is FQGNSA. The CDR3 spells CASSLESGARWGYTF. The CDR3 bases are TGTGCCAGCAGCTTAGAATCAGGGGCGAGGTGGGGCTACACCTTC.

The rearrangement joins TRBV10-1 to TRBJ2-7; D gene uncertain. The ends were cut back, 4 bases at V and 9 bases at J, with 16 bases in the middle. The CDR3 has 13 amino acids. Per germline, CDR1 WNHNN and CDR2 SYGVQD (reference sequence). The CDR3 DNA sequence: TGCGCCAGCAGTGGTGGACGGGCGTACCGGCAGTACTTC. This translates into CASSGGRAYRQYF.

About this clone: The same CDR3 is also encoded by other DNA sequences in this sample. The V call is TRBV18, the J call TRBJ2-7; D is perhaps TRBD1 (6 bases). Germline-derived CDR1 and CDR2 are KGHSH and LQKENI. V was trimmed by 3 bases and J by 2 bases, leaving 8 bases between them. The CDR3 totals 13 residues. CDR3 in DNA: TGTGCCAGCTCACCGGACAGAGCCTACGAGCAGTACTTC. It yields the protein CASSPDRAYEQYF.

This rearrangement joins TRBV6-6 to TRBJ1-3; TRBD1 aligns across 7 bases. Looked up from germline, CDR1 is MNHNY and CDR2 is SVGAGI (reference sequence). With 2 bases clipped from V and 0 bases from J, the junction kept 4 bases outside the gene matches. The CDR3 runs 16 residues. Written as DNA, the CDR3 is TGTGCCAGCAGTTACACCTACAGGGGCTCTGGAAACACCATATATTTT. This sequence encodes CASSYTYRGSGNTIYF.

The gene calls are TRBV7-6 and TRBJ2-7, with 7 bases matching TRBD2. V lost 0 bases and J lost 11; bases outside the gene matches: 4. This CDR3 contains 12 residues. Germline assignment: CDR1 SGHVS and CDR2 FNYEAQ. The CDR3 spells CASSLASGVEYF. The CDR3 region has the DNA TGTGCCAGCAGCTTAGCCAGCGGGGTGGAGTACTTC.

A word on this clone: This sample includes further DNA sequences coding for the same CDR3. The chain links TRBV7-2 to TRBJ2-7; no definite D call. The V end was cut by 5 bases, the J end by 4 bases, with 12 bases between. Germline V CDR1 and CDR2: SGHTA, FQGNSA. The CDR3 consists of 13 residues. The CDR3 sequence: CASSPRESYEQYF. CDR3 in DNA: TGTGCCAGCAGCCCCCGTGAGTCATACGAGCAGTACTTC.

The rearrangement joins TRBV5-1 to TRBJ1-1; no reliable D call. The CDR3 totals 16 residues. CDR1 and CDR2 from the germline V gene are SGHRS and YFSETQ. Trimming stripped 0 bases from V and 5 bases from J, with 17 bases between. DNA of the CDR3: TGCGCCAGCAGCTTGGTCGGGTCCGGCGGAGGAACTGAAGCTTTCTTT. It codes for CASSLVGSGGGTEAFF.

The chain couples TRBV28 to TRBJ1-2; D not certain. In germline, CDR1 is MDHEN, CDR2 SYDVKM. The V end was cut by 2 bases, the J end by 5 bases, with 12 bases between. There are 14 residues in the CDR3. CDR3 protein: CASSLVTDGYGYTF. The CDR3 DNA reads TGTGCCAGCAGTTTAGTTACGGATGGGTATGGCTACACCTTC.

This chain connects TRBV19 to TRBJ2-2; D is ambiguous. CDR1 and CDR2 from the germline V gene are LNHDA and SQIVND (reference sequence). The CDR3 loop spans 13 amino acids. V was trimmed by 3 bases and J by 4 bases, leaving 6 bases between them. CDR3 in amino acids: CASSISVTGELFF. The CDR3, as DNA: TGTGCCAGTAGTATCTCCGTCACCGGGGAGCTGTTTTTT.

The V gene is TRBV27, the J gene TRBJ2-7; 11 nucleotides match TRBD2. Trimming removed 5 bases from V and 2 bases from J; junction bases left unmatched: 14. The CDR3 runs 18 residues. Germline V gives CDR1 MNHEY, CDR2 SMNVEV (reference sequence). The CDR3, as DNA: TGTGCCAGCAGTAGATTCCTCTCACTAGCGGGAGTAACCTACGAGCAGTACTTC. This translates into CASSRFLSLAGVTYEQYF.

This chain links TRBV7-9 with TRBJ2-7; D ambiguous. There are 14 residues in the CDR3. Germline V lookup: CDR1 SEHNR, CDR2 FQNEAQ (reference sequence). The V and J ends lost 4 bases and 2 bases respectively, with 12 bases between them. CDR3 loop: CASSSVGRAYEQYF. CDR3 coding DNA: TGTGCCAGCAGCTCCGTGGGCAGAGCCTACGAGCAGTACTTC.

For this clone: The sample contains more than one DNA sequence encoding this CDR3. This chain uses TRBV18 with TRBJ2-7; D could derive from TRBD1 or TRBD2 (6 bases each). The V and J ends lost 3 bases and 5 bases respectively, with 8 bases between them. Per germline, CDR1 KGHSH and CDR2 LQKENI. This CDR3 spans 12 amino acids. CDR3 coding DNA: TGTGCCAGCTCACCTGGGGGGCACGAGCAGTACTTC. Translating it yields CASSPGGHEQYF.

The rearrangement uses TRBV2 and TRBJ1-1; 7 bases are shared with TRBD1. The CDR3 is made up of 14 amino acids. Germline values: CDR1 SNHLY, CDR2 FYNNEI. Unmatched junction bases numbered 6, after V lost 6 bases and J lost 2 bases. The chain's CDR3 is CASRSDRTNTEAFF. DNA for the CDR3: TGTGCCAGCAGATCGGACAGGACCAACACTGAAGCTTTCTTT.